These 2 T cell receptor beta chains originate from one sample sequenced in a study of neurological immune-mediated disorders. MiXCR, applied by TCRdb to the 5' RACE reads, yields one record per CDR3 protein. Of roughly 61,000 distinct CDR3 sequences in the sample, about 11% were seen once. Time point in this sample: longitudinal time-point 1 (baseline). Sequenced: PBMCs. These receptors all stem from a male donor with HTLV-1-associated myelopathy (HAM/TSP).

This clonotype has just a few counts. J is TRBJ2-2 and V is TRBV7-2; D possibly corresponds to TRBD1 (5 bases). Deletions cut 5 bases from V and 3 bases from J, with 13 bases between. CDR1 is SGHTA, CDR2 FQGNSA, per germline. The CDR3 consists of 15 residues. CDR3 sequence reads: CASSPPLGDTGELFF. CDR3 DNA: TGTGCCAGCAGCCCACCTCTAGGGGACACCGGGGAGCTGTTTTTT. Together with reference TRBV7-2 and TRBJ2-2, the CDR3 gives the full variable domain: GAGVSQSPSNKVTEKGKDVELRCDPISGHTALYWYRQSLGQGLEFLIYFQGNSAPDKSGLPSDRFSAERTGGSVSTLTIQRTQQEDSAVYLCASSPPLGDTGELFFGEGSRLTVL.

This clonotype was detected many times. The rearrangement joins TRBV29-1 to TRBJ2-1; maybe TRBD1 (6 bases). The V gene's germline CDR1 is SQVTM and CDR2 ANQGSEA. The CDR3 consists of 14 residues. V gave up 0 bases and J gave up 9 bases, with 15 bases separating them. The CDR3 bases are TGCAGCGTTGAAGACCCCACCTCAGGGGTTGAGCAGTTCTTC. It specifies CSVEDPTSGVEQFF.